The clone carrying this T cell receptor (beta chain) was found a few times. What it binds is not known. This sample was taken from a study of CD8 T cells in ankylosing spondylitis. Study-wide points: Clones linked with disease were CD8+ and fairly uncommon in the peripheral blood.

Each TCR beta library was made by quantitative 5'-RACE that incorporated molecular barcodes. TCRdb re-called the 5' RACE reads through MiXCR, storing one row per CDR3 protein. The top ten clones hold around 14% of a sample with around 340,000 distinct CDR3 sequences, 20% to 25% of them seen once. From germline, CDR1 is MGHRA and CDR2 YSYEKL. CDR3 size: 16 residues. V lost 4 bases and J lost 3, with 19 bases in between. The source of this sequence is a male donor with ankylosing spondylitis or in good health (not recorded which). The V call is TRBV4-1, the J call TRBJ2-7, with D perhaps TRBD1 (6 bases). The sequenced material came from blood, either unsorted or a sorted T cell fraction (not recorded which). The CDR3 sequence: CASSPIFRTEVYEQYF. The CDR3 nucleotides read TGCGCCAGCAGCCCCATTTTCCGGACAGAGGTCTACGAGCAGTACTTC.